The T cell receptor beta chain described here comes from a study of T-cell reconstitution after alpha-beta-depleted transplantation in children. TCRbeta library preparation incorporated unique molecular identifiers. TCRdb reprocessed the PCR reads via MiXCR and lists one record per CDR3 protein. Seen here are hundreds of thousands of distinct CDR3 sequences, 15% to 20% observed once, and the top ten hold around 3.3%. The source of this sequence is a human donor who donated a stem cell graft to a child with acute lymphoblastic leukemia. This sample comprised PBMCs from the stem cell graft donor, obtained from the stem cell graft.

The chain's CDR3 is CASSGTSGDNEQFF. The CDR3 DNA reads TGTGCCAGTTCCGGGACTAGCGGTGACAATGAGCAGTTCTTC. V is TRBV19 and J is TRBJ2-1, with 11 positions matching TRBD2. The J segment lost 5 bases and the V segment lost 8 bases, leaving 5 bases of the junction unmatched. The CDR3 has 14 residues. Germline CDR1 LNHDA, CDR2 SQIVND (reference sequence).